This T cell receptor beta chain was captured in a study of T-cell memory formation after mild COVID-19. One entry per CDR3 protein results from TCRdb running MiXCR on the 5' RACE reads. This table holds about 540,000 distinct CDR3 sequences, roughly 22% found once. Study-level findings and limits: SARS-CoV-2 specificity was not confirmed for second-wave clones peaking on day 37.

This CDR3 spans 13 amino acids. There are a few counts of this clonotype. The antigen is undetermined. The sequence derives from an adult woman who had mild COVID-19 (a few samples of this study predate the infection). Cell type and time point are not known. Sequencing input: PBMCs or a T cell subset sorted from them (not recorded which). This sequence joins TRBV21-1 and TRBJ1-1; the table assigns TRBD1, which was not confirmed against the DNA. TRBV21-1 is recorded as a pseudogene. CDR3 loop: CASRYRDWTEAFF. The CDR3 coding sequence is TGTGCCAGCAGGTACAGGGATTGGACTGAAGCTTTCTTT.